This T cell receptor beta chain is drawn from a study of shared clonotypes between healthy human individuals. Study observations and caveats: The generation probabilities recorded for non-shared clonotypes fell below those of clonotypes shared by all four donors.

TCRdb's copy holds only in-frame clones and misses some; the assay was immunoSEQ multiplex PCR. Here the sample spans around 550,000 clones, almost 97% being singletons. Comment on this clone: Its target is unknown.

The V gene lost 2 bases and the J gene lost 5 bases, with 11 bases spanning the gap. Germline values: CDR1 MDHEN, CDR2 SYDVKM. The CDR3 totals 14 residues. CD4+ cell separation produced CD45RA+ naive and CD45RA-negative memory subsets. J is TRBJ2-3 and V is TRBV28; possibly TRBD1 or TRBD2 for D (5 bases each). The origin of this receptor is a woman in her 30s in good health. The sample was naive CD4+ T cells sorted from blood. Subset in this sample: CD45RA+ positively selected. The CDR3 reads CASSLGGRVDTQYF. CDR3 DNA sequence: TGTGCCAGCAGTTTAGGGGGAAGGGTAGATACGCAGTATTTT. Supplemented by reference TRBV28 and TRBJ2-3, the full variable domain reads DVKVTQSSRYLVKRTGEKVFLECVQDMDHENMFWYRQDPGLGLRLIYFSYDVKMKEKGDIPEGYSVSREKKERFSLILESASTNQTSMYLCASSLGGRVDTQYFGPGTRLTVL.